The TCR beta chain described here comes from a study of blood T cell repertoires in COVID-19. Profiled with immunoSEQ multiplex PCR; TCRdb holds only in-frame clones, not every one. The sample carries some 460,000 clones, about 89% recorded once. With 0 bases removed from V and 6 bases from J, the gap between germline ends came to 9 bases. The CDR3 runs 13 residues. The germline V gene has CDR1 KGHSH and CDR2 LQKENI. Material: peripheral blood. This chain connects TRBV18 to TRBJ2-7; D is unclear. The receptor was isolated from a woman in her 30s with acute or convalescent COVID-19. CDR3 bases: TGTGCCAGCTCACCACCGCAGGCTCTCGAGCAGTACTTC. Translated: CASSPPQALEQYF.